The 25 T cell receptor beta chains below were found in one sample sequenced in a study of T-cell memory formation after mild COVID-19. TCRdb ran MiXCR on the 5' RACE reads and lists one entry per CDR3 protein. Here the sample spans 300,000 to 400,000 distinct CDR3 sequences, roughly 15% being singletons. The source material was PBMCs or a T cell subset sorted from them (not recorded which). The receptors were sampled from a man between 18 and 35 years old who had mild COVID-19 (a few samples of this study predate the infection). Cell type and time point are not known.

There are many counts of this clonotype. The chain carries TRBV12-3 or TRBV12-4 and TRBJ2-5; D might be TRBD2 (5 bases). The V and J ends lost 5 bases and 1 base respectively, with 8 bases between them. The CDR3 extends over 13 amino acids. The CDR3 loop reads CASSPGLQETQYF. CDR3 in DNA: TGTGCCAGCAGTCCCGGACTCCAAGAGACCCAGTACTTC.

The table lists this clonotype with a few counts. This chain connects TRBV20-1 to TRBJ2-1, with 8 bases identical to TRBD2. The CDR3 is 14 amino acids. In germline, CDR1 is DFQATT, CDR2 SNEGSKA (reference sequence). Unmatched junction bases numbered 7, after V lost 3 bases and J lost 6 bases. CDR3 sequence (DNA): TGCAGTGCTAGTCCCCCGGGGGGGATCAATGAGCAGTTCTTC. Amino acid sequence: CSASPPGGINEQFF.

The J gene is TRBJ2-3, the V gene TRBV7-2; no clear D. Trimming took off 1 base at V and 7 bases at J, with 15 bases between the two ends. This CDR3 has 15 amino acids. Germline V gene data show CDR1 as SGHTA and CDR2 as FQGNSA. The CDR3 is CASSLGGGIGNTQYF. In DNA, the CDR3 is TGTGCCAGCAGCTTAGGAGGCGGCATTGGGAATACGCAGTATTTT.

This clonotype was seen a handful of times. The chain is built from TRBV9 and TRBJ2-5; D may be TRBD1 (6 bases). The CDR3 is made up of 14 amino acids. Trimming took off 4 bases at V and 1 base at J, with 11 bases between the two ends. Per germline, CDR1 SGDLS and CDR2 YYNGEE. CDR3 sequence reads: CASSTDRIQETQYF. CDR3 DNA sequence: TGTGCCAGCAGCACTGACAGGATCCAAGAGACCCAGTACTTC.

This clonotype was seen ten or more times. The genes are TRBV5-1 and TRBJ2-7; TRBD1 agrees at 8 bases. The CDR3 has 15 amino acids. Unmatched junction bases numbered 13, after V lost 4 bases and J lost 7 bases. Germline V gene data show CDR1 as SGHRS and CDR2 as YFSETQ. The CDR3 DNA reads TGCGCCAGCAGCGGGACCGGGACAGGCCCTAGGGAGCAGTACTTC. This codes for CASSGTGTGPREQYF.

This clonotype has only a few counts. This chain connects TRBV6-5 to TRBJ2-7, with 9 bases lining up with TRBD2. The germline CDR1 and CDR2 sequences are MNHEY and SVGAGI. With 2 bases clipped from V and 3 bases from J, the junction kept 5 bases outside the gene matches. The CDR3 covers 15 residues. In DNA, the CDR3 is TGTGCCAGCAGTTACGTGGCGGGGGGGCACTACGAGCAGTACTTC. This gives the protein CASSYVAGGHYEQYF.

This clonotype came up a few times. The CDR3 protein is CSVDRPMNTEAFF. CDR3 DNA sequence: TGCAGCGTTGACCGGCCGATGAACACTGAAGCTTTCTTT. This chain links TRBV29-1 with TRBJ1-1; D unresolved. The germline V and J ends were trimmed by 3 bases and 0 bases, with 8 bases remaining between them. Per the germline V gene, CDR1 is SQVTM and CDR2 is ANQGSEA. This CDR3 comprises 13 residues. The full variable domain, in which reference TRBV29-1 and TRBJ1-1 provide the parts outside the CDR3, is SAVISQKPSRDICQRGTSLTIQCQVDSQVTMMFWYRQQPGQSLTLIATANQGSEATYESGFVIDKFPISRPNLTFSTLTVSNMSPEDSSIYLCSVDRPMNTEAFFGQGTRLTVV.

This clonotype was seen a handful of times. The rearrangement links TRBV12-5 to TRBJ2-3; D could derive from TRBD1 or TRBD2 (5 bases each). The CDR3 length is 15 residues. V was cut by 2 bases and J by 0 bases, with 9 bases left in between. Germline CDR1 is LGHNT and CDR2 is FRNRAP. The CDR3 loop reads CASGLPRDSTDTQYF. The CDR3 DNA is TGTGCTAGTGGTTTGCCGAGGGACAGCACAGATACGCAGTATTTT. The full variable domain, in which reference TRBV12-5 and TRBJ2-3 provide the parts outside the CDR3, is DARVTQTPRHKVTEMGQEVTMRCQPILGHNTVFWYRQTMMQGLELLAYFRNRAPLDDSGMPKDRFSAEMPDATLATLKIQPSEPRDSAVYFCASGLPRDSTDTQYFGPGTRLTVL.

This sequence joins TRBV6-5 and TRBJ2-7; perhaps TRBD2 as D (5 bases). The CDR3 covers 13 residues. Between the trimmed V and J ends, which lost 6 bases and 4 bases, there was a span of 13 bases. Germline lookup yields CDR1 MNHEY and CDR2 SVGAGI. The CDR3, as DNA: TGTGCCAGCAGCCGGGGTCCCAAGTACGAGCAGTACGTC. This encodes CASSRGPKYEQYV.

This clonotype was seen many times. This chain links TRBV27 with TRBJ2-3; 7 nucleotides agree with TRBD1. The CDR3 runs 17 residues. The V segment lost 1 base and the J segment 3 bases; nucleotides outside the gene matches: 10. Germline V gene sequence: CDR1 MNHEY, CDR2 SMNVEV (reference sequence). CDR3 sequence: CASSLLCLTGWTDTQYF. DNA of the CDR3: TGTGCCAGCAGTTTATTGTGTTTGACAGGGTGGACAGATACGCAGTATTTT.

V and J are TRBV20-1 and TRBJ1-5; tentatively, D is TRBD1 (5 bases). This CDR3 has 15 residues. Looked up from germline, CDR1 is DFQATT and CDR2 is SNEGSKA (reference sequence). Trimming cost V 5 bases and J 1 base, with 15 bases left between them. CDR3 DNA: TGCAGTGCTCAAACGGGGGTGGGCAGCAATCAGCCCCAGCATTTT. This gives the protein CSAQTGVGSNQPQHF.

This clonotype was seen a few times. The CDR3: CASSWGGAHNEQFF. CDR3 coding DNA: TGTGCCAGCAGTTGGGGGGGCGCCCACAATGAGCAGTTCTTC. The rearrangement uses TRBV25-1 and TRBJ2-1; D may be TRBD2 (7 bases). V dropped 5 bases and J dropped 5 bases, with 13 bases sitting between them. This CDR3 contains 14 residues. Germline values: CDR1 MGHDK, CDR2 SYGVNS. The whole variable domain, remainder taken from reference TRBV25-1 and TRBJ2-1, is EADIYQTPRYLVIGTGKKITLECSQTMGHDKMYWYQQDPGMELHLIHYSYGVNSTEKGDLSSESTVSRIRTEHFPLTLESARPSHTSQYLCASSWGGAHNEQFFGPGTRLTVL.

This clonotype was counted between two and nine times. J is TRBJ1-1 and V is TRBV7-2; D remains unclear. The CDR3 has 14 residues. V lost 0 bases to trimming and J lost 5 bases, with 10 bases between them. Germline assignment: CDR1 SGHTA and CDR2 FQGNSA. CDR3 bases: TGTGCCAGCAGCTTAGCAGGGTGGGATACTGAAGCTTTCTTT. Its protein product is CASSLAGWDTEAFF. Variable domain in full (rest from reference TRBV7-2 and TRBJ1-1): GAGVSQSPSNKVTEKGKDVELRCDPISGHTALYWYRQSLGQGLEFLIYFQGNSAPDKSGLPSDRFSAERTGGSVSTLTIQRTQQEDSAVYLCASSLAGWDTEAFFGQGTRLTVV.

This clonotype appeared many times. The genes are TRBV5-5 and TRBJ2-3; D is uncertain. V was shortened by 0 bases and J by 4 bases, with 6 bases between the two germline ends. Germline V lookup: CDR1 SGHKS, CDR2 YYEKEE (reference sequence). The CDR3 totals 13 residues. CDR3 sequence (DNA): TGTGCCAGCAGCTTGGGGGTGGCAGATACGCAGTATTTT. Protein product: CASSLGVADTQYF.

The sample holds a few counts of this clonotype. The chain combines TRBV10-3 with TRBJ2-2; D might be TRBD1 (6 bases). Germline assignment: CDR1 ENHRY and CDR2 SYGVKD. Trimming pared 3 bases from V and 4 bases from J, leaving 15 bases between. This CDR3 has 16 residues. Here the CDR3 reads CAISDPGARSTGELFF. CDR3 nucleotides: TGTGCCATCAGTGACCCAGGGGCACGAAGCACCGGGGAGCTGTTTTTT.

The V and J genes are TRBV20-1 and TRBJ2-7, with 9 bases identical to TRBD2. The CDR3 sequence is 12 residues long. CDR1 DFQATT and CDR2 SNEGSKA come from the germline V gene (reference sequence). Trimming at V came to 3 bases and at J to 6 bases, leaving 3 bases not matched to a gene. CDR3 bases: TGCAGTGCTAGGCTAGCGGGGTTCGAGCAGTACGTC. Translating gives CSARLAGFEQYV.

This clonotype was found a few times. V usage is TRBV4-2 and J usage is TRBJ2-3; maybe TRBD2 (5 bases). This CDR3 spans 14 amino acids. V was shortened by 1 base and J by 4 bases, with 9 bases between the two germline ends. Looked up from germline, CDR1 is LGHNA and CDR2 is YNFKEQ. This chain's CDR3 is CASSQGGSPDTQYF. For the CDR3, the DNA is TGTGCCAGCAGCCAAGGAGGGTCCCCAGATACGCAGTATTTT.

CDR3 in amino acids: CASSESLPGSQYF. CDR3 bases: TGCGCCAGCAGTGAGTCGCTCCCGGGTTCCCAGTACTTC. The J gene is TRBJ2-5, the V gene TRBV10-2; no reliable D call. Germline CDR1 is WSHSY and CDR2 is SAAADI. Trimming shortened V by 0 bases and J by 9 bases, and 11 bases separated the two germline ends. CDR3 length: 13 amino acids.

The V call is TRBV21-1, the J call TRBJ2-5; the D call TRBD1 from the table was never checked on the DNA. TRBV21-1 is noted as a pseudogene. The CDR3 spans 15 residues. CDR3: CASSKGGGLGETQYF. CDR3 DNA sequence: TGTGCCAGCAGCAAAGGAGGGGGACTCGGGGAGACCCAGTACTTC.

The DNA of the CDR3 is TGTGCCAGCAGACCTCGGCTAGCGGGGAGGGTAGATACGCAGTATTTT. This codes for CASRPRLAGRVDTQYF. The J gene is TRBJ2-3, the V gene TRBV27; 9 positions match TRBD2. Germline-derived CDR1 and CDR2 are MNHEY and SMNVEV (reference sequence). This CDR3 is built from 16 residues. V lost 6 bases and J lost 5; bases outside the gene matches: 12.

The CDR3 nucleotides are TGTGCCAGCAGCTTAAATGGCCGCGGGGATACGCAGTATTTT. It yields the protein CASSLNGRGDTQYF. The chain is built from TRBV7-3 and TRBJ2-3, with a tentative D call TRBD2 (5 bases). Between the trimmed V and J ends, which lost 1 base and 6 bases, there was a span of 11 bases. Germline-derived CDR1 and CDR2 are SGHTA and FQGTGA. The CDR3 loop spans 14 amino acids.

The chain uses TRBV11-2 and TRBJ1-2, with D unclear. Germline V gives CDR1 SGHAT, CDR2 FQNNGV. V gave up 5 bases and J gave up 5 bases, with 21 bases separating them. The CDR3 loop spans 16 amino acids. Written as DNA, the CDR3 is TGTGCCAGCAGCCTCCTCGGTCCCGGACCCACTTATGGCTACACCTTC. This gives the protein CASSLLGPGPTYGYTF.

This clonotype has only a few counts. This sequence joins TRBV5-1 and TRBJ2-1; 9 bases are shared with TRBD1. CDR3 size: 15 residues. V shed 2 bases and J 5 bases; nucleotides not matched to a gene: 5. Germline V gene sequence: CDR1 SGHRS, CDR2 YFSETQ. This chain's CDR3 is CASSFPGQGNNEQFF. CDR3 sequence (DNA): TGCGCCAGCAGCTTCCCGGGACAGGGAAACAATGAGCAGTTCTTC.

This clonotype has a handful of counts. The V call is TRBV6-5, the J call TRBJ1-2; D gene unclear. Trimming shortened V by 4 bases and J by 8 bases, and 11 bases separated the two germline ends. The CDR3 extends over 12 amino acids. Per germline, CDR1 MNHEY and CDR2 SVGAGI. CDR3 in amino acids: CASSSPTWGYTF. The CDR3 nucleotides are TGTGCCAGCAGTTCTCCGACTTGGGGCTACACCTTC.

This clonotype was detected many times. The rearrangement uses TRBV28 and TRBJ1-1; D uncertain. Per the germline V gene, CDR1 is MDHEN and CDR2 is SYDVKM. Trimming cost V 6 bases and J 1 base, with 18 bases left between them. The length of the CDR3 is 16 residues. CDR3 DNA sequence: TGTGCCAGCAGGGATCGATTCGGACGGAAGAACACTGAAGCTTTCTTT. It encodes CASRDRFGRKNTEAFF.